Given below is one T cell receptor beta chain in context. The sample belongs to a study of blood T cell repertoires in COVID-19. Generated by immunoSEQ multiplex PCR, the TCRdb table keeps only in-frame clones and is missing some. The sample includes roughly 430,000 clones, about 88% seen only once; the top ten take around 1.5%. Unmatched junction bases numbered 3, after V lost 2 bases and J lost 6 bases. The CDR3 totals 14 residues. The germline gives CDR1 SGHKS, CDR2 YYEKEE (reference sequence). The chain has TRBV5-5 and TRBJ2-1; 9 bases map to TRBD1. The TCR was taken from a woman aged 18-29 years who had been exposed to COVID-19. Sequenced sample: PBMCs or T cells enriched from blood (not recorded which). The CDR3 loop reads CASSFRDRVNEQFF. DNA for the CDR3: TGTGCCAGCAGCTTTCGGGACAGGGTCAATGAGCAGTTCTTC. Drawing the rest from reference TRBV5-5 and TRBJ2-1, the complete variable domain is DAGVTQSPTHLIKTRGQQVTLRCSPISGHKSVSWYQQVLGQGPQFIFQYYEKEERGRGNFPDRFSARQFPNYSSELNVNALLLGDSALYLCASSFRDRVNEQFFGPGTRLTVL.